This TCR beta chain was identified during a study of T cell clonality in common variable immunodeficiency. Here immunoSEQ multiplex PCR was the method, and the copy in TCRdb shows in-frame clones only, minus some. The sample has approximately 44,000 clones, none seen only once. The sample holds many counts of this clone. The read terminates 3 residues before the CDR3 end, so the remaining end is supplied by the germline J gene. Trimming took off 7 bases at V and 4 bases at J, with 11 bases between the two ends. The CDR3 spans 12 residues. The germline V gene encodes CDR1 SQVTM and CDR2 ANQGSEA. V usage is TRBV29-1 and J usage is TRBJ2-1; possible D gene TRBD1, 5 bases. The TCR comes from a person between 18 and 70 years old in good health. The sequenced sample consisted of peripheral blood mononuclear cells. CDR3 amino acids: CSGSQEYNEQFF. CDR3 DNA, as far as it was read: TGCAGCGGTTCACAGGAGTACAATGAG.